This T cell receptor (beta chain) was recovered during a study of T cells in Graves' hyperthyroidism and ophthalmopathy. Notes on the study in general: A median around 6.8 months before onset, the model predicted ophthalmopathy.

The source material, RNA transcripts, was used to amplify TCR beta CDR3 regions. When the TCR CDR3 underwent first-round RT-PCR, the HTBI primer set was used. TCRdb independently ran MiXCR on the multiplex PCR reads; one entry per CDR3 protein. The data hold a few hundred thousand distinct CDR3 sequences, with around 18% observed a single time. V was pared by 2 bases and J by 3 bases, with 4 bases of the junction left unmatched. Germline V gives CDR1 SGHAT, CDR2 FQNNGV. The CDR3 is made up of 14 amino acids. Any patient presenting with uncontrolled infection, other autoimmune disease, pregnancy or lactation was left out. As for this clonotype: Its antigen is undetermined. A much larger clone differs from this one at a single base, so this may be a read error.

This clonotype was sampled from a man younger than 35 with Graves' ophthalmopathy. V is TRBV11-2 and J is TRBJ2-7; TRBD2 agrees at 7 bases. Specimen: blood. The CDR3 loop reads CASSLLAVGYEQYF. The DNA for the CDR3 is TGTGCCAGCAGCTTACTAGCGGTGGGCTACGAGCAGTACTTC. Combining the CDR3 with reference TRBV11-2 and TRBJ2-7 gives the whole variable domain EAGVAQSPRYKIIEKRQSVAFWCNPISGHATLYWYQQILGQGPKLLIQFQNNGVVDDSQLPKDRFSAERLKGVDSTLKIQPAKLEDSAVYLCASSLLAVGYEQYFGPGTRLTVT.